These 21 T cell receptor beta chains originate from one sample sequenced in a study of cytomegalovirus exposure and HLA in healthy donors. It was with 60 Vbeta and 13 Jbeta primers that the PCR ran. Repertoires were generated with immunoSEQ multiplex PCR, while TCRdb's copy carries only in-frame clones and drops some. The profile shows about 170,000 clones, under 80% of them singletons. Sequenced: PBMCs. The receptor source for this set is a man between 35 and 55 years old in good health and CMV-seronegative.

The V and J genes are TRBV19 and TRBJ1-1; TRBD1 matches at 9 bases. CDR1 LNHDA and CDR2 SQIVND come from the germline V gene (reference sequence). Trimming at V came to 5 bases and at J to 5 bases, leaving 6 bases not matched to a gene. The CDR3 totals 14 residues. The CDR3 sequence is CASSQDRGRTEAFF. CDR3 in DNA: TGTGCCAGTAGTCAGGACAGGGGAAGGACTGAAGCTTTCTTT. Using reference TRBV19 and TRBJ1-1 for the parts outside the CDR3, the full variable domain is DGGITQSPKYLFRKEGQNVTLSCEQNLNHDAMYWYRQDPGQGLRLIYYSQIVNDFQKGDIAEGYSVSREKKESFPLTVTSAQKNPTAFYLCASSQDRGRTEAFFGQGTRLTVV.

The V call is TRBV5-4, the J call TRBJ1-2; D is uncertain. V dropped 4 bases and J dropped 2 bases, with 9 bases sitting between them. The CDR3 runs to 13 residues. Germline CDR1 reads SGHNT; CDR2 reads YYREEE (reference sequence). This CDR3 reads CASSPTLNYGYTF. In nucleotides, the CDR3 is TGTGCCAGCAGCCCTACCCTGAACTATGGCTACACCTTC.

V and J are TRBV6-6 and TRBJ2-3; the match to TRBD2 covers 8 bases. Germline V gives CDR1 MNHNY, CDR2 SVGAGI (reference sequence). This CDR3 has 14 amino acids. After removal of 8 bases from V and 2 bases from J, the junction contained 6 bases not matched to a gene. The chain's CDR3 is CASLLAGNTDTQYF. The CDR3 bases are TGTGCCAGCCTTTTAGCGGGGAACACAGATACGCAGTATTTT.

V is TRBV10-3 and J is TRBJ2-5, with 8 positions matching TRBD2. The V gene end was trimmed by 10 bases and the J gene end by 11 bases; junction bases not matched to a gene: 15. The CDR3 spans 13 residues. The germline gives CDR1 ENHRY, CDR2 SYGVKD. DNA of the CDR3: TGTGCCAGCCTAGCGGGCCAGACGAGAGAGCAGTACTTC. The encoded protein is CASLAGQTREQYF.

The chain combines TRBV10-3 with TRBJ2-3, with 11 bases lining up with TRBD2. Germline CDR1 and CDR2: ENHRY and SYGVKD. V lost 6 bases to trimming and J lost 1 base; unmatched junction nucleotides: 9. This CDR3 spans 17 amino acids. The CDR3 bases are TGTGCCATCAGACCGGGACTAGCGGAGCCCCGCACAGATACGCAGTATTTT. Protein: CAIRPGLAEPRTDTQYF.

Worth noting for this clone: At one boundary the junction diverges from the germline segment, which might be a read error. The CDR3 bases are TGTTCCAGCAGTTCCGGGACAGGGGACTACGAGCAGTACTTC. Translating gives CSSSSGTGDYEQYF. The V call is TRBV7-9, the J call TRBJ2-7, with 10 bases aligning to TRBD1. Germline V gene lookup returns CDR1 SEHNR and CDR2 FQNEAQ (reference sequence). The CDR3 spans 14 residues.

V and J are TRBV5-3 and TRBJ2-1; TRBD2 matches at 12 bases. TRBV5-3 falls under the ORF class, with uncertain function. CDR3 length: 19 residues. J lost 0 bases, V lost 4 bases, and 11 bases had no gene match. For the CDR3, the DNA is TGTGCCAGAAGCCCCATTGGACTAGCGGGGTCCCCCTCCTACAATGAGCAGTTCTTC. This encodes CARSPIGLAGSPSYNEQFF.

The chain combines TRBV29-1 with TRBJ2-7; weak D call: TRBD1 (5 bases). CDR1 and CDR2 (germline): SQVTM, ANQGSEA. The V end was cut by 6 bases, the J end by 5 bases, with 11 bases between. The CDR3 length is 11 residues. CDR3 protein: CSVTQGNEQYF. The CDR3 DNA follows: TGCAGCGTAACTCAGGGTAACGAGCAGTACTTC.

This chain connects TRBV14 to TRBJ2-7, with D possibly being TRBD1 (5 bases). Germline values: CDR1 SGHDN, CDR2 FVKESK. Trimming removed 3 bases at V and 3 bases at J, with 15 bases between. The CDR3 is made up of 15 amino acids. The CDR3 DNA reads as TGTGCCAGCAGCCAGGGGCATGGACATATCTACGAGCAGTACTTC. It specifies CASSQGHGHIYEQYF.

The V gene is TRBV4-2, the J gene TRBJ2-7; no firm D call. The CDR3 is made up of 14 amino acids. Germline CDR1 reads LGHNA; CDR2 reads YNFKEQ. V lost 0 bases to trimming and J lost 1 base, with 7 bases between them. CDR3 residues: CASSQEIQSYEQYF. The CDR3 nucleotides are TGTGCCAGCAGCCAAGAAATTCAGTCCTACGAGCAGTACTTC.

V usage is TRBV7-8 and J usage is TRBJ2-7, with D hard to call. CDR3 length equals 13 residues. From germline, CDR1 is SGHVS and CDR2 FQNEAQ. The V gene lost 1 base and the J gene lost 7 bases, with 11 bases spanning the gap. As DNA, the CDR3 is TGTGCCAGCAGCTTAGTTCGTTTTGTTGAGCAGTACTTC. It specifies CASSLVRFVEQYF.

This chain connects TRBV29-1 to TRBJ2-1, with 7 bases identical to TRBD2. There are 15 residues in the CDR3. J lost 5 bases, V lost 2 bases, and 9 bases had no gene match. Germline V CDR1 and CDR2: SQVTM, ANQGSEA. The DNA for the CDR3 is TGCAGCGTTGAAAACCAAGCGGGGAACAACAATGAGCAGTTCTTC. This codes for CSVENQAGNNNEQFF.

The rearrangement links TRBV9 to TRBJ2-7; the match to TRBD2 covers 12 bases. Trimming at V came to 3 bases and at J to 3 bases, leaving 7 bases not matched to a gene. CDR3 length: 16 residues. CDR1 SGDLS and CDR2 YYNGEE come from the germline V gene. The CDR3 DNA reads TGTGCCAGCAGCGAAAGACTAGCGGGGGCTCTCTACGAGCAGTACTTC. It translates to CASSERLAGALYEQYF.

J is TRBJ2-1 and V is TRBV9, with a tentative D call TRBD2 (5 bases). Trimming removed 3 bases at V and 5 bases at J, with 12 bases between. The CDR3 covers 14 residues. CDR1 and CDR2 (germline): SGDLS, YYNGEE. CDR3 DNA sequence: TGTGCCAGCAGCGATCAAAGAGGGAACAATGAGCAGTTCTTC. Protein sequence: CASSDQRGNNEQFF.

This clone was counted only a few times. V gene TRBV12-1 combines with J gene TRBJ2-3; the D segment call TRBD1 is taken from the table without a DNA check. TRBV12-1 is shown as a pseudogene. This CDR3 spans 15 amino acids. This chain's CDR3 is CASRTGTGGPDTQYF. CDR3 bases: TGTGCCAGCAGGACCGGGACAGGGGGGCCAGATACGCAGTATTTT.

The chain uses TRBV2 and TRBJ2-7; 11 nucleotides line up with TRBD1. Losses at the gene ends were 5 bases for V and 2 bases for J; bases not matched to a gene: 5. Per germline, CDR1 SNHLY and CDR2 FYNNEI. The CDR3 sequence is 15 residues long. In DNA form, the CDR3 reads TGTGCCAGCAGTCTGGGACAGGGGGTCCCCTACGAGCAGTACTTC. Translating it yields CASSLGQGVPYEQYF. Full variable domain (remainder filled in from reference TRBV2 and TRBJ2-7): EPEVTQTPSHQVTQMGQEVILRCVPISNHLYFYWYRQILGQKVEFLVSFYNNEISEKSEIFDDQFSVERPDGSNFTLKIRSTKLEDSAMYFCASSLGQGVPYEQYFGPGTRLTVT.

This clone was detected only a few times. This chain joins TRBV6-1 and TRBJ2-7; D not resolved. The CDR3 consists of 15 residues. V was trimmed by 5 bases and J by 5 bases, leaving 19 bases between them. Germline values: CDR1 MNHNS, CDR2 SASEGT. CDR3 sequence reads: CASSSISPSVDEQYF. CDR3 nucleotides: TGTGCCAGCAGTTCTATTTCCCCCTCTGTTGACGAGCAGTACTTC.

The chain uses TRBV19 and TRBJ1-6; D not resolved. CDR3 length: 13 residues. Germline CDR1 is LNHDA and CDR2 is SQIVND (reference sequence). V was trimmed by 3 bases and J by 10 bases, leaving 10 bases between them. The chain's CDR3 is CASSMSYVSPLHF. Written as DNA, the CDR3 is TGTGCCAGTAGTATGAGTTATGTCTCACCCCTCCACTTT.

This clone was recorded once. This chain joins TRBV2 and TRBJ1-2, with TRBD1 identical over 8 bases. Germline V CDR1 and CDR2: SNHLY, FYNNEI. The CDR3 spans 14 residues. Losses at the gene ends were 7 bases for V and 3 bases for J; bases not matched to a gene: 7. The CDR3 DNA sequence: TGTGCCAGCATCGTGGGGACAGGATACTATGGCTACACCTTC. As protein: CASIVGTGYYGYTF.

The chain joins TRBV28 to TRBJ2-7; D might be TRBD1 (5 bases). CDR1 MDHEN and CDR2 SYDVKM come from the germline V gene. The CDR3 sequence is 15 residues long. Between the trimmed V and J ends, which lost 1 base and 5 bases, there was a span of 15 bases. The CDR3 bases are TGTGCCAGCAGTTTATCCCAGGGCCAATCTCACGAGCAGTACTTC. This encodes CASSLSQGQSHEQYF.

This clone has only a few counts. The same CDR3 is also encoded by other DNA sequences in this sample. This chain joins TRBV7-2 and TRBJ2-7; no reliable D call. Trimming took off 0 bases at V and 3 bases at J, with 6 bases between the two ends. Per germline, CDR1 SGHTA and CDR2 FQGNSA. The CDR3 is 13 residues long. For the CDR3, the DNA is TGTGCCAGCAGCTTAGCCCGGAGCTACGAGCAGTACTTC. It specifies CASSLARSYEQYF.